This TCR beta chain was sequenced in a study of T cells in Graves' hyperthyroidism and ophthalmopathy. General study points: The model foresaw ophthalmopathy a median approximately 6.1 months prior to onset.

In this sample, this clonotype turned up a few times. Its antigen is unknown. Researchers amplified the TCR beta CDR3 regions from RNA transcripts. Initially, a first-round RT-PCR of the TCR CDR3 employed the HTBI primer set. Each CDR3 protein gets one entry after TCRdb re-called the multiplex PCR reads with MiXCR. Altogether about 400,000 distinct CDR3 sequences are present, roughly an eighth being singletons, with the ten largest covering 25% to 30%. Trimming removed 4 bases at V and 5 bases at J, with 15 bases between. The CDR3 covers 15 residues. From germline, CDR1 is LNHNV and CDR2 YYDKDF (reference sequence).

Sample: blood. This sequence was found in a man aged 45-60 years with Graves' ophthalmopathy. This sequence joins TRBV15 and TRBJ1-5, with D perhaps matching TRBD1 (5 bases). CDR3 region: CATSKRIQEDQPQHF. The CDR3 DNA reads TGTGCCACCAGCAAAAGGATACAGGAGGATCAGCCCCAGCATTTT.